A selection of T cell receptor beta chains follows, all from one sample in a study of yellow fever vaccine responses in identical twins. TCRdb ran MiXCR on the RT-PCR reads and lists one entry per CDR3 protein. Among 2,500 to 3,500 distinct CDR3 sequences, around 90% were seen once, and the ten largest hold roughly 2%. Sequencing was performed on T cells from blood (PBMCs), unsorted or a sorted subset (not recorded which), taken before or after yellow fever vaccination (not recorded which). The source of these receptors is a female donor who received the yellow fever vaccine. Both conserved end residues are part of each CDR3. The order of the fields is D gene, J gene, V gene, clone size, CDR3 DNA, CDR3 protein. A D gene is named only where the DNA matches it firmly. Part of the rows lack a size; the others show once, few, many or a class for expanded clones.

TRBD2 TRBJ2-3 TRBV18 . TGTGCCAGCTCACCAACTGAGCGGGAAAGCACAGATACGCAGTATTTT CASSPTERESTDTQYF
TRBD1 TRBJ1-2 TRBV12-3/TRBV12-4 . TGTGCCAGCAGCACGGGACAGGGTATCGGTGGCTACACCTTC CASSTGQGIGGYTF
TRBD1 TRBJ2-1 TRBV14 . TGTGCCAGCAGTTTAGCCGGGACAGGAACGGTCAATGAGCAGTTCTTC CASSLAGTGTVNEQFF
TRBD2 TRBJ2-7 TRBV4-2 . TGTGCCAGCAGCGCCTCACTAGCGGAAGCCTACGAGCAGTACTTC CASSASLAEAYEQYF
TRBD1 TRBJ2-1 TRBV9 once TGTGCCAGCAGCGAACCGGGACAGCTGTTCTTC CASSEPGQLFF
TRBD2 TRBJ2-3 TRBV7-3 . TGTGCCAGCAGCTCCGGGACTAGCGGGAACTCAGATACGCAGTATTTT CASSSGTSGNSDTQYF
. TRBJ2-1 TRBV28 . TGTGCCAGCAGTTTAGACGCGCAGAGATTCGAGTTCTTC CASSLDAQRFEFF
. TRBJ1-6 TRBV4-1 . TGCGCCAGCAGCCAAAAGAGACAGGATTATAATTCACCCCTCCACTTT CASSQKRQDYNSPLHF
. TRBJ2-7 TRBV11-3 once TGTGCCAGCAGCTTAGTCACCTCGAATGGGGAGCAGTACTTC CASSLVTSNGEQYF
. TRBJ1-5 TRBV24-1 . TGTGCCACCAGTGATTTGGGGGTTCAGCCCCAGCATTTT CATSDLGVQPQHF
TRBD2 TRBJ2-1 TRBV2 once TGTGCCAGCAGTCTCCAAGGGACTAGCTACAATGAGCAGTTCTTC CASSLQGTSYNEQFF
. TRBJ2-1 TRBV18 . TGTGCCAGCTCACCTACAGGTTTCAATGAGCAGTTCTTC CASSPTGFNEQFF
. TRBJ1-1 TRBV18 . TGTGCCAGCTCCTCTATCGACAGGCTAAATACAGGAGAAGCTTTCTTT CASSSIDRLNTGEAFF
TRBD1 TRBJ1-3 TRBV6-1 . TGTGCCAGCAGCACTGGGACAGCAGCTGGAAACACCATATATTTT CASSTGTAAGNTIYF
. TRBJ2-1 TRBV12-3/TRBV12-4 . TGTGCCAGCAAACTAAGTCTCAATGAGCAGTTCTTC CASKLSLNEQFF
. TRBJ1-1 TRBV29-1 . TGCAGCGTTGTCGGACAGATGAACACTGAAGCTTTCTTT CSVVGQMNTEAFF
. TRBJ1-3 TRBV2 few TGTGCCAGCAGTGGGGGGCGAAACACCATATATTTT CASSGGRNTIYF
. TRBJ1-2 TRBV2 . TGTGCCACCTATAGGGCAGGGACTAACTATGGCTACACCTTC CATYRAGTNYGYTF
. TRBJ1-2 TRBV5-1 . TGCGCCAGCAGCACCGGGGGAGGCCTCGGCTACACCTTC CASSTGGGLGYTF
. TRBJ2-3 TRBV5-1 . TGCGCCAGCAGCATGACATCTAGCACAGATACGCAGTATTTT CASSMTSSTDTQYF
. TRBJ2-1 TRBV5-1 . TGCGCCAGCAGCTTGGTGGGAGGGACAAAGACGAACAATGAGCAGTTCTTC CASSLVGGTKTNNEQFF
. TRBJ1-2 TRBV10-3 . TGTGCCATCAGGGGGACGGTCGAAGGCTACACCTTC CAIRGTVEGYTF
TRBD1 TRBJ1-2 TRBV6-1 . TGTGCCAGCAGACTTGGACAGGCGAACTATGGCTACACCTTC CASRLGQANYGYTF
. TRBJ1-5 TRBV20-1 . TGCAGTGCTAGGGACACTAGCAATCAGCCCCAGCATTTT CSARDTSNQPQHF
TRBD2 TRBJ2-1 TRBV7-6 . TGTGCCAGCAGCGGAAGCGGGACTGCCTACAATGAGCAGTTCTTC CASSGSGTAYNEQFF
. TRBJ1-1 TRBV5-1 . TGCGCCAGCAGCTTAGGGCAATTATATTCTGAAGCTTTCTTT CASSLGQLYSEAFF